The 31 T cell receptor beta chains given below trace back to one sample, sequenced in a study of T cells expressing NK-cell markers. Each CDR3 protein gets one entry in TCRdb, which reprocessed the 5' RACE reads and gives no DNA. This listing includes 440,000 or so distinct CDR3 sequences. Source material: blood T cells: a sorted CD56 or NKG2C T cell subset, CD4+ or CD8+ T cells, or bulk PBMC T cells (not recorded which). The receptors derive from a woman between 18 and 69 years old in good health.

V usage is TRBV9 and J usage is TRBJ2-7; without DNA, the TCRdb call of TRBD2 cannot be checked. The CDR3 covers 16 residues. In germline, CDR1 is SGDLS, CDR2 YYNGEE. CDR3 protein: CASSPENWRREVEQYF.

V usage is TRBV5-6 and J usage is TRBJ2-7. This CDR3 comprises 13 residues. Germline CDR1 reads SGHDT; CDR2 reads YYEEEE. The CDR3 reads CASTSPSRSEQYF.

V and J are TRBV27 and TRBJ2-7; TCRdb designates TRBD2, a call that cannot be tested without DNA. The CDR3 totals 15 residues. Looked up from germline, CDR1 is MNHEY and CDR2 is SMNVEV (reference sequence). This CDR3 is CASSYTSPTYYEQYF.

The chain is built from TRBV20-1 and TRBJ2-7. The length of the CDR3 is 14 residues. Germline loops: CDR1 DFQATT, CDR2 SNEGSKA (reference sequence). The CDR3 protein is CSARGAQNSYEQYF.

V usage is TRBV6-5 and J usage is TRBJ1-1; TCRdb lists TRBD1, though no DNA is available to test this call. Germline assignment: CDR1 MNHEY and CDR2 SVGAGI. This CDR3 region has 16 residues. The CDR3 reads CASSYSSGEQGLGAFF.

The chain carries TRBV23-1 and TRBJ2-3. TRBV23-1 qualifies as an ORF whose function is uncertain. This CDR3 contains 17 residues. The CDR3 loop reads CASSQSRPERSTDTQYF.

The chain couples TRBV20-1 to TRBJ2-6; the D call from TCRdb, TRBD1, cannot be confirmed without DNA. Germline loops: CDR1 DFQATT, CDR2 SNEGSKA (reference sequence). The CDR3 has 17 residues. CDR3 in amino acids: CSARDPQGATGANVLTF.

The V call is TRBV4-3, the J call TRBJ2-3; TCRdb's D call of TRBD2 is untestable without DNA. Germline V CDR1 and CDR2: LGHNA, YSLEER. CDR3 length: 16 amino acids. CDR3 protein: CASSQAGGHYKDTQYF.

The chain carries TRBV4-1 and TRBJ1-6; TCRdb outputs TRBD1, but without DNA this stays unchecked. In germline, CDR1 is MGHRA, CDR2 YSYEKL. This CDR3 is 17 amino acids long. The CDR3 loop reads CASSLATGEAINSPLHF.

V gene TRBV18 combines with J gene TRBJ2-3; the D call from TCRdb, TRBD1, cannot be confirmed without DNA. Per germline, CDR1 KGHSH and CDR2 LQKENI. The CDR3 sequence is 13 residues long. The chain's CDR3 is CASRDAPTDTQYF.

The rearrangement joins TRBV20-1 to TRBJ2-3; TCRdb calls TRBD2, which cannot be checked without DNA. Per the germline V gene, CDR1 is DFQATT and CDR2 is SNEGSKA (reference sequence). This CDR3 has 15 residues. CDR3 region: CSASFGAVGPDTQYF.

This chain joins TRBV29-1 and TRBJ1-2. CDR3 length: 12 amino acids. The germline gives CDR1 SQVTM, CDR2 ANQGSEA. The CDR3 reads CSVDPVNYGYTF.

CDR3 sequence reads: CASSLVMDGPYEQYF. The V and J genes are TRBV7-9 and TRBJ2-7. This CDR3 comprises 15 residues. Germline lookup yields CDR1 SEHNR and CDR2 FQNEAQ (reference sequence).

The V and J genes are TRBV7-6 and TRBJ1-4. CDR3 length: 16 amino acids. The V gene's germline CDR1 is SGHVS and CDR2 FNYEAQ. This CDR3 is CASSFTPGALGEKLFF. The full variable domain, its missing parts supplied by reference TRBV7-6 and TRBJ1-4, is GAGVSQSPRYKVTKRGQDVALRCDPISGHVSLYWYRQALGQGPEFLTYFNYEAQQDKSGLPNDRFSAERPEGSISTLTIQRTEQRDSAMYRCASSFTPGALGEKLFFGSGTQLSVL.

The chain joins TRBV5-1 to TRBJ1-1; TCRdb indicates TRBD1, and absent DNA this call remains unverified. The CDR3 sequence is 15 residues long. CDR1 SGHRS and CDR2 YFSETQ come from the germline V gene. The CDR3 sequence is CASRVAGTGKTEAFF.

V is TRBV20-1 and J is TRBJ2-7. This CDR3 has 13 residues. Germline CDR1 DFQATT, CDR2 SNEGSKA (reference sequence). CDR3 region: CSARTLITYEQYF.

The J gene is TRBJ1-2, the V gene TRBV12-3 or TRBV12-4; TCRdb's D gene call, TRBD1, goes unchecked for lack of DNA. The CDR3 totals 13 residues. CDR3 in amino acids: CASRTGGGHGYTF.

The rearrangement uses TRBV5-1 and TRBJ2-1. The CDR3 is 15 amino acids. Per germline, CDR1 SGHRS and CDR2 YFSETQ. The CDR3 loop is CASSLASVSYNEQFF.

The rearrangement uses TRBV20-1 and TRBJ2-2. The CDR3 length is 13 residues. Germline V gives CDR1 DFQATT, CDR2 SNEGSKA (reference sequence). CDR3 sequence reads: CSATASGTGELFF.

The V and J genes are TRBV7-2 and TRBJ1-5; TCRdb calls TRBD1, which cannot be checked without DNA. The CDR3 totals 14 residues. Germline assignment: CDR1 SGHTA and CDR2 FQGNSA. The CDR3 sequence: CASSLAQGGQPQHF.

The V gene is TRBV7-8, the J gene TRBJ2-1; TCRdb proposes TRBD1, but this gene call is untestable without DNA. Per the germline V gene, CDR1 is SGHVS and CDR2 is FQNEAQ. This CDR3 spans 15 amino acids. The CDR3 reads CASSGPGDLWNEQFF.

CDR3 region: CSARRADNQPQHF. This chain connects TRBV20-1 to TRBJ1-5; the D call of TRBD1 rests on TCRdb alone, since no DNA is present to check it. Germline CDR1 and CDR2: DFQATT and SNEGSKA (reference sequence). The CDR3 runs 13 residues.

The chain uses TRBV10-2 and TRBJ2-3; TCRdb proposes TRBD2, but this gene call is untestable without DNA. Germline-derived CDR1 and CDR2 are WSHSY and SAAADI. The CDR3 sequence is 17 residues long. The CDR3 spells CASSDPGLAGSADTQYF.

V usage is TRBV11-2 and J usage is TRBJ2-3; lacking DNA, the TRBD2 call made by TCRdb goes unchecked. The CDR3 consists of 19 residues. Germline V gives CDR1 SGHAT, CDR2 FQNNGV. The CDR3 sequence: CASSSGAAGGTYYTDTQYF.

The rearrangement links TRBV12-3 or TRBV12-4 to TRBJ2-3; TCRdb's D gene call, TRBD1, goes unchecked for lack of DNA. The CDR3 sequence is 19 residues long. CDR3 sequence: CASSSPRGGTGDLRDTQYF.

This chain connects TRBV25-1 to TRBJ1-5; TCRdb picks TRBD1, but there is no DNA to check that call. CDR1 is MGHDK and CDR2 is SYGVNS in the germline V gene. The CDR3 runs 16 residues. The CDR3 here is CASSGQGARGNQPQHF. Combining the CDR3 with reference TRBV25-1 and TRBJ1-5 gives the whole variable domain EADIYQTPRYLVIGTGKKITLECSQTMGHDKMYWYQQDPGMELHLIHYSYGVNSTEKGDLSSESTVSRIRTEHFPLTLESARPSHTSQYLCASSGQGARGNQPQHFGDGTRLSIL.

This chain links TRBV20-1 with TRBJ2-1; with no DNA, the TCRdb D assignment of TRBD2 cannot be verified. Germline CDR1 reads DFQATT; CDR2 reads SNEGSKA (reference sequence). The CDR3 runs 17 residues. This CDR3 is CSARDGTSGRADNEQFF.

V usage is TRBV7-2 and J usage is TRBJ2-1; TCRdb returns TRBD2, unconfirmable since there is no DNA. The CDR3 extends over 16 amino acids. Germline CDR1 and CDR2: SGHTA and FQGNSA. Here the CDR3 reads CASSERGTSPFGAQFF.

The chain is built from TRBV6-1 and TRBJ2-2; without DNA, the TCRdb call of TRBD2 cannot be checked. The germline gives CDR1 MNHNS, CDR2 SASEGT. The CDR3 is 14 amino acids. The CDR3 here is CASNAGTDTGELFF.

The chain uses TRBV6-2 or TRBV6-3 and TRBJ2-1; TCRdb lists TRBD1, though no DNA is available to test this call. CDR3 length equals 15 residues. CDR1 and CDR2 from the germline V gene are MNHEY and SVGEGT. The CDR3: CASSRPTGRVNEQFF.

The chain combines TRBV20-1 with TRBJ2-1. There are 12 residues in the CDR3. Germline-derived CDR1 and CDR2 are DFQATT and SNEGSKA (reference sequence). CDR3 in amino acids: CSAVPTYNEQFF.